These 26 T cell receptor beta chains were all obtained from the same sample, sequenced in a study of cytomegalovirus exposure and HLA in healthy donors. Researchers ran the PCR with 60 Vbeta and 13 Jbeta primers. Clones were read by immunoSEQ multiplex PCR, and TCRdb kept only the in-frame ones, dropping some. The sample comprises 180,000 or so clones, more than 75% of which are singletons, and 2% to 2.5% rests with the top ten. The sequenced sample was PBMCs. The receptors come from a woman aged 30 to 39 in good health and CMV-seropositive.

The rearrangement uses TRBV29-1 and TRBJ2-1; TRBD2 aligns across 8 bases. The length of the CDR3 is 14 residues. Per the germline V gene, CDR1 is SQVTM and CDR2 is ANQGSEA. V was pared by 1 base and J by 3 bases, with 2 bases of the junction left unmatched. CDR3: CSVEGSGGYNEQFF. Here the CDR3 DNA reads TGCAGCGTTGAAGGAAGCGGGGGCTACAATGAGCAGTTCTTC.

The chain is built from TRBV7-9 and TRBJ2-5; tentatively, D is TRBD1 (6 bases). The tail of the sequence fits TRBJ2-7 better, so the J call may be wrong. This CDR3 is built from 12 residues. From germline, CDR1 is SEHNR and CDR2 FQNEAQ (reference sequence). DNA for the CDR3: TGTGCCAGCAGCCGCGAAGGGGGCGAGCAGTACTTC. This encodes CASSREGGEQYF.

In this sample, this clone turned up once. The V and J genes are TRBV10-1 and TRBJ2-2; D is undetermined. CDR1 and CDR2 from the germline V gene are WNHNN and SYGVQD (reference sequence). CDR3 length: 13 amino acids. Between the trimmed V and J ends, which lost 4 bases and 4 bases, there was a span of 7 bases. The CDR3 DNA reads TGCGCCAGCAGTGGACAAGGCACCGGGGAGCTGTTTTTT. Translated, it gives CASSGQGTGELFF.

The chain links TRBV15 to TRBJ2-7, with 8 positions matching TRBD2. CDR3 length: 14 amino acids. Per the germline V gene, CDR1 is LNHNV and CDR2 is YYDKDF (reference sequence). Trimming cost V 0 bases and J 2 bases; bases outside gene matches: 0. This chain's CDR3 is CATSRERGAYEQYF. The CDR3 DNA reads as TGTGCCACCAGCAGAGAGCGGGGGGCCTACGAGCAGTACTTC.

The chain combines TRBV7-2 with TRBJ2-2; D not certain. CDR1 is SGHTA, CDR2 FQGNSA, per germline. The CDR3 loop spans 15 amino acids. The V gene lost 7 bases and the J gene lost 1 base, with 13 bases spanning the gap. The CDR3 spells CASNLLSGNTGELFF. Written as DNA, the CDR3 is TGTGCCAGCAACCTTCTAAGTGGGAACACCGGGGAGCTGTTTTTT.

CDR3 sequence: CASSTPGQGSPSNQPQHF. Written as DNA, the CDR3 is TGTGCCAGTAGTACACCGGGACAGGGGTCTCCAAGCAATCAGCCCCAGCATTTT. The V call is TRBV19, the J call TRBJ1-5; 10 bases align to TRBD1. Germline CDR1 is LNHDA and CDR2 is SQIVND (reference sequence). Unmatched junction bases numbered 10, after V lost 4 bases and J lost 1 base. CDR3 length: 18 amino acids.

The gene calls are TRBV5-1 and TRBJ2-1; 10 nucleotides agree with TRBD2. Trimming removed 4 bases from V and 3 bases from J; junction bases left unmatched: 4. Germline CDR1 is SGHRS and CDR2 is YFSETQ. CDR3 length: 15 residues. CDR3 sequence: CASSPGTSDYNEQFF. In DNA, the CDR3 is TGCGCCAGCAGCCCCGGGACTAGCGACTACAATGAGCAGTTCTTC.

This chain connects TRBV6-1 to TRBJ2-5; TRBD1 matches at 9 bases. J gave up 2 bases and V 4 bases, and 11 bases lay outside the gene matches. There are 17 residues in the CDR3. CDR1 MNHNS and CDR2 SASEGT come from the germline V gene. The CDR3 loop is CASSVTGGAFTQETQYF. The CDR3 DNA reads TGTGCCAGCAGTGTGACAGGGGGGGCCTTTACTCAAGAGACCCAGTACTTC.

In DNA form, the CDR3 reads TGTGCCAGCAGTTTCGTCCCCTACAATGAGCAGTTCTTC. Translating gives CASSFVPYNEQFF. The chain joins TRBV27 to TRBJ2-1; D unresolved. Germline V gives CDR1 MNHEY, CDR2 SMNVEV (reference sequence). With 3 bases removed from V and 2 bases from J, the gap between germline ends came to 5 bases. CDR3 length: 13 amino acids.

V gene TRBV6-1 combines with J gene TRBJ2-7, with 8 bases aligning to TRBD1. V lost 3 bases and J lost 3; bases outside the gene matches: 10. Germline V gene data show CDR1 as MNHNS and CDR2 as SASEGT. The CDR3 loop spans 16 amino acids. The CDR3 sequence is CASSDYDRGKDYEQYF. The CDR3 nucleotides read TGTGCCAGCAGTGATTATGACAGGGGAAAGGACTACGAGCAGTACTTC.

This clone has just a few counts. The DNA of the CDR3 is TGTGCCAGCAGCCCTCGCATCCGGGGTGGGATTGGAACAGATACGCAGTATTTT. Amino acid sequence: CASSPRIRGGIGTDTQYF. The chain combines TRBV11-2 with TRBJ2-3, with TRBD2 as a possible D gene (5 bases). Germline lookup yields CDR1 SGHAT and CDR2 FQNNGV. The ends were cut back, 5 bases at V and 3 bases at J, with 24 bases in the middle. This CDR3 comprises 18 residues.

The J gene is TRBJ2-7, the V gene TRBV18; TRBD1 matches at 10 bases. The CDR3 sequence is 14 residues long. The germline gives CDR1 KGHSH, CDR2 LQKENI. V shed 3 bases and J 5 bases; nucleotides not matched to a gene: 4. The CDR3 loop reads CASSPSGQGNEQYF. CDR3 sequence (DNA): TGTGCCAGCTCACCCTCGGGACAGGGGAACGAGCAGTACTTC.

V is TRBV28 and J is TRBJ2-5; D might be TRBD2 (6 bases). The J call could be wrong; TRBJ2-7 is a better fit for the DNA end. Germline V lookup: CDR1 MDHEN, CDR2 SYDVKM. The CDR3 length is 13 residues. CDR3 sequence: CASSLEGPYEQYF. The CDR3 nucleotides read TGTGCCAGCAGTTTGGAGGGTCCCTACGAGCAGTACTTC.

The chain couples TRBV9 to TRBJ2-1, with 8 positions matching TRBD2. This CDR3 has 14 residues. Germline CDR1 is SGDLS and CDR2 is YYNGEE. Losses at the gene ends were 0 bases for V and 9 bases for J; bases not matched to a gene: 5. CDR3 coding DNA: TGTGCCAGCAGCGTAGCTACCGGGAGGGGTGAGCAGTTCTTC. Protein product: CASSVATGRGEQFF.

This clone was observed a handful of times. The chain combines TRBV2 with TRBJ1-6; 7 bases match TRBD1. The CDR3 sequence is 12 residues long. The V gene end was trimmed by 8 bases and the J gene end by 8 bases; junction bases not matched to a gene: 3. The V gene's germline CDR1 is SNHLY and CDR2 FYNNEI. CDR3 in DNA: TGTGCCAGCCGACAGGGATATTCACCCCTCCACTTT. The encoded protein is CASRQGYSPLHF.

V and J are TRBV5-1 and TRBJ1-2; possibly TRBD1 for D (6 bases). The germline gives CDR1 SGHRS, CDR2 YFSETQ. The CDR3 has 16 amino acids. The V gene lost 0 bases and the J gene lost 0 bases, with 12 bases spanning the gap. CDR3 protein: CASSLDGQPANYGYTF. The DNA for the CDR3 is TGCGCCAGCAGCTTGGACGGACAGCCAGCTAACTATGGCTACACCTTC.

The chain links TRBV10-3 to TRBJ1-1; TRBD1 agrees at 7 bases. The ends lost 7 bases at V and 5 bases at J; junction bases unmatched: 4. This CDR3 contains 12 residues. CDR1 is ENHRY and CDR2 is SYGVKD in the germline V gene. The DNA of the CDR3 is TGTGCCATCAACACGGACAGGACTGAAGCTTTCTTT. As protein: CAINTDRTEAFF.

The V call is TRBV19, the J call TRBJ1-3; no firm D call. V lost 5 bases and J lost 0, with 8 bases in between. The CDR3 covers 14 residues. Germline V gene data show CDR1 as LNHDA and CDR2 as SQIVND (reference sequence). The CDR3 protein is CASSPYYSGNTIYF. For the CDR3, the DNA is TGTGCCAGTAGTCCGTATTACTCTGGAAACACCATATATTTT. The full variable domain, in which reference TRBV19 and TRBJ1-3 provide the parts outside the CDR3, is DGGITQSPKYLFRKEGQNVTLSCEQNLNHDAMYWYRQDPGQGLRLIYYSQIVNDFQKGDIAEGYSVSREKKESFPLTVTSAQKNPTAFYLCASSPYYSGNTIYFGEGSWLTVV.

This chain connects TRBV28 to TRBJ1-1; possible D gene TRBD1, 5 bases. Germline V lookup: CDR1 MDHEN, CDR2 SYDVKM. The CDR3 totals 12 residues. Trimming shortened V by 4 bases and J by 11 bases, and 14 bases separated the two germline ends. DNA of the CDR3: TGTGCCAGCAGTTCGTCCAGGGTACGGGCTTTCTTT. Translation gives CASSSSRVRAFF.

The chain employs TRBV28 and TRBJ2-7; D might be TRBD1 (6 bases). This CDR3 has 15 amino acids. Germline-derived CDR1 and CDR2 are MDHEN and SYDVKM. With 3 bases removed from V and 2 bases from J, the gap between germline ends came to 14 bases. CDR3 residues: CASSFPWGRAYEQYF. CDR3 coding DNA: TGTGCCAGCAGTTTCCCCTGGGGGCGAGCCTACGAGCAGTACTTC.

This chain links TRBV28 with TRBJ1-4; tentative D call: TRBD1 (5 bases). V lost 6 bases, J lost 6 bases, and 17 bases lay in between. The CDR3 has 15 residues. CDR1 and CDR2 (germline): MDHEN, SYDVKM. CDR3 coding DNA: TGTGCCAGCAGCCCTCTCAGGGAGGTCTATGAAAAACTGTTTTTT. Translation gives CASSPLREVYEKLFF.

This chain links TRBV15 with TRBJ1-5, with D possibly being TRBD1 (5 bases). The CDR3 loop spans 16 amino acids. CDR1 LNHNV and CDR2 YYDKDF come from the germline V gene (reference sequence). V dropped 0 bases and J dropped 2 bases, with 11 bases sitting between them. The CDR3 loop reads CATSRDWGEGNQPQHF. The CDR3 DNA reads as TGTGCCACCAGCAGAGATTGGGGGGAGGGCAATCAGCCCCAGCATTTT.

This clone occurred a few times. This chain uses TRBV13 with TRBJ2-7, with 10 bases aligning to TRBD2. This CDR3 contains 16 residues. V gave up 4 bases and J gave up 2 bases; unmatched junction bases: 8. Germline lookup yields CDR1 PRHDT and CDR2 FYEKMQ (reference sequence). The CDR3 coding sequence is TGTGCCAGCAGCTCCACCTGGAGCGGGGGGGCCTACGAGCAGTACTTC. Protein product: CASSSTWSGGAYEQYF. Full variable domain (rest looked up from reference TRBV13 and TRBJ2-7): AAGVIQSPRHLIKEKRETATLKCYPIPRHDTVYWYQQGPGQDPQFLISFYEKMQSDKGSIPDRFSAQQFSDYHSELNMSSLELGDSALYFCASSSTWSGGAYEQYFGPGTRLTVT.

With respect to this clone: Distinct nucleotide sequences in the sample also encode this CDR3. The chain combines TRBV9 with TRBJ2-3; 11 bases are shared with TRBD2. Germline values: CDR1 SGDLS, CDR2 YYNGEE. Trimming at V came to 5 bases and at J to 6 bases, leaving 5 bases not matched to a gene. CDR3 length: 14 amino acids. The CDR3 DNA is TGTGCCAGCAGTCTAGCGGGGGGAACGGATACGCAGTATTTT. Translating gives CASSLAGGTDTQYF. Full variable domain (remainder filled in from reference TRBV9 and TRBJ2-3): DSGVTQTPKHLITATGQRVTLRCSPRSGDLSVYWYQQSLDQGLQFLIQYYNGEERAKGNILERFSAQQFPDLHSELNLSSLELGDSALYFCASSLAGGTDTQYFGPGTRLTVL.

The chain recombines TRBV9 with TRBJ2-3, with 7 positions matching TRBD2. J gave up 1 base and V 3 bases, and 2 bases lay outside the gene matches. The CDR3 extends over 14 amino acids. Germline V gene data show CDR1 as SGDLS and CDR2 as YYNGEE. DNA of the CDR3: TGTGCCAGCAGCGACCGGGGGGGCACAGATACGCAGTATTTT. Translated, it gives CASSDRGGTDTQYF.

This clone was seen more than once but under ten times. The V gene is TRBV19, the J gene TRBJ2-2; no clear D. V lost 2 bases to trimming and J lost 2 bases, with 9 bases between them. This CDR3 region has 15 residues. Per the germline V gene, CDR1 is LNHDA and CDR2 is SQIVND (reference sequence). CDR3 sequence (DNA): TGTGCCAGTAGTATATCAGAAACCAACACCGGGGAGCTGTTTTTT. The encoded protein is CASSISETNTGELFF.